Below are 5 T cell receptor beta chains sequenced from a single sample in a study of blood T cells in healthy people across ages. Together with a sample-barcoded 5' primer, a J-beta primer mix was included in a second PCR lasting roughly 6 to 12 cycles. TCRdb analysed the 5' RACE reads with MiXCR anew, one entry per CDR3 protein. The table shows around 1,500,000 distinct CDR3 sequences, with under 30% occurring only once. The material sequenced was blood. Receptors originate from a woman in her thirties in good health.

The rearrangement joins TRBV12-3 or TRBV12-4 to TRBJ2-3, with D possibly being TRBD1 or TRBD2 (5 bases each). The CDR3 has 12 amino acids. Trimming took 8 bases from V and 6 from J, leaving 12 bases between them. The CDR3 reads CASGTPADTQYF. CDR3 DNA: TGTGCCAGCGGGACGCCGGCCGATACGCAGTATTTT.

This clonotype has more than one count but fewer than ten. This may come from a read error, since a much larger clone is one base off. CDR3 in DNA: TGCAGCTTTTTGGCGGGACAGAACCAAGAGACCCAGTACTTC. Protein product: CSFLAGQNQETQYF. This sequence joins TRBV29-1 and TRBJ2-5, with D perhaps matching TRBD1 (7 bases). V lost 8 bases, J lost 0 bases, and 16 bases lay in between. Germline V gene lookup returns CDR1 SQVTM and CDR2 ANQGSEA. The CDR3 length is 14 residues.

The V gene is TRBV7-3, the J gene TRBJ2-1, with 10 bases matching TRBD2. The germline CDR1 and CDR2 sequences are SGHTA and FQGTGA. The V gene end was trimmed by 4 bases and the J gene end by 2 bases; junction bases not matched to a gene: 11. The CDR3 has 18 amino acids. The CDR3 bases are TGTGCCAGCAGCTCAACAATACCAGCGGGGGGGACCTACAATGAGCAGTTCTTC. It encodes CASSSTIPAGGTYNEQFF.

This clonotype was found a few times. V gene TRBV12-3 or TRBV12-4 combines with J gene TRBJ1-4; 9 positions agree with TRBD1. This CDR3 spans 14 amino acids. Trimming at V came to 6 bases and at J to 7 bases, leaving 6 bases not matched to a gene. CDR3 bases: TGTGCCAGCAGCCGGGACAGGGCCACTGAAAAACTGTTTTTT. It encodes CASSRDRATEKLFF.

This clonotype showed up just a few times. V usage is TRBV20-1 and J usage is TRBJ2-7; no reliable D call. This CDR3 region has 13 residues. Germline CDR1 and CDR2: DFQATT and SNEGSKA (reference sequence). V shed 3 bases and J shed 4 bases, with 13 bases lying between them. DNA for the CDR3: TGCAGTGCTAGCTGGAGAACGCCGTACGAGCAGTACTTC. Its protein is CSASWRTPYEQYF.